This TCR beta chain was sequenced for a study of T cell repertoires in cytomegalovirus infection. Study context: HLA-C-restricted CMV epitopes, recently identified, and well-studied HLA-B-restricted ones were used by the study. Both CMV infection and a matching HLA type were indicated by public TCR beta signatures.

TCRdb recomputed calls from the reads with MiXCR, one row per CDR3 protein. The table lists a few hundred thousand distinct CDR3 sequences, over 35% of them singletons. This CDR3 comprises 15 residues. Per the germline V gene, CDR1 is LNHNV and CDR2 is YYDKDF (reference sequence). V lost 0 bases and J lost 7, with 13 bases in between. Broader study findings: Summed frequency of public TCR beta families distinguished CMV carriers with the relevant HLA. Clonotypes of TCR beta that were HLA-C-restricted and CMV-specific dominated the ex vivo response.

Worth noting for this clonotype: What it binds is not known.

Sequencing was performed on cultured PBMCs, taken from culture after CMV antigen stimulation. This TCR was recovered from a human donor in good health (CMV status not recorded). Some clones in this sample may be carry-over from other donors' samples. The V gene is TRBV15, the J gene TRBJ1-5, with D possibly matching TRBD1 (5 bases). The CDR3 is CATSRDRGIGQPQHF. In DNA form, the CDR3 reads TGTGCCACCAGCAGAGATCGGGGCATCGGACAGCCCCAGCATTTT. Full variable domain (outside the CDR3, taken from reference TRBV15 and TRBJ1-5): DAMVIQNPRYQVTQFGKPVTLSCSQTLNHNVMYWYQQKSSQAPKLLFHYYDKDFNNEADTPDNFQSRRPNTSFCFLDIRSPGLGDTAMYLCATSRDRGIGQPQHFGDGTRLSIL.